This T cell receptor beta chain is drawn from a study of blood T cell repertoires in COVID-19. In the authors' methods: Nucleated cell number was recorded as an estimate derived from reference gene primer amplification. Generated by immunoSEQ multiplex PCR, the TCRdb table keeps only in-frame clones and is missing some. V and J calls and clone size are copied from that table; D and trimming were computed from the DNA. This table holds around 200,000 clones, approximately 85% found once. Enrollees, about 18 to 89 years old, lived in some 24 US areas. In assigning cohorts, the study relied on participant-reported clinical history. What the recovered Cohort 3 donors had was two negative PCRs, clearance, or symptom resolution. CDR3 length: 17 amino acids. The V and J ends lost 2 bases and 2 bases, in that order; junction bases with no gene match: 8. CDR1 SEHNR and CDR2 FQNEAQ come from the germline V gene (reference sequence).

The chain has TRBV7-9 and TRBJ2-3; 9 bases are a match to TRBD2. Sequenced input: PBMCs or T cells enriched from blood (not recorded which). The receptor comes from a man aged 35 to 55 who had recovered from COVID-19. This CDR3 reads CASSLRKSSGITDTQYF. The CDR3 nucleotides read TGTGCCAGCAGCTTACGAAAATCTAGCGGGATCACAGATACGCAGTATTTT.